This TCR beta chain was observed in a study of OX40 agonist ivuxolimab in advanced cancers. Findings of the study overall: At 0.1 to 3.0 mg/kg, clonal expansion of CD4+ and CD8+ blood T cells had occurred by week 6.

The CDR3 has 14 amino acids. The germline V gene has CDR1 SGHTA and CDR2 FQGTGA. Trimming pared 2 bases from V and 2 bases from J, leaving 8 bases between. Measured with immunoSEQ multiplex PCR; TCRdb has only the in-frame clones, and not every one. The sample lists some 83,000 clones; 85% to 90% were seen once. Of note for this clone: The antigen remains unidentified.

The TCR originated in an adult with an advanced solid tumor such as melanoma, head and neck, liver or kidney cancer. The chain joins TRBV7-3 to TRBJ2-3, with D hard to call. The sample in question was CD4+ or CD8+ T cells sorted from blood, obtained in a trial of the OX40 agonist ivuxolimab. CDR3 in amino acids: CASSLLVSTDTQYF. CDR3 DNA: TGTGCCAGCAGCTTACTAGTATCCACAGATACGCAGTATTTT. Combining the CDR3 with reference TRBV7-3 and TRBJ2-3 gives the whole variable domain GAGVSQTPSNKVTEKGKYVELRCDPISGHTALYWYRQSLGQGPEFLIYFQGTGAADDSGLPNDRFFAVRPEGSVSTLKIQRTERGDSAVYLCASSLLVSTDTQYFGPGTRLTVL.